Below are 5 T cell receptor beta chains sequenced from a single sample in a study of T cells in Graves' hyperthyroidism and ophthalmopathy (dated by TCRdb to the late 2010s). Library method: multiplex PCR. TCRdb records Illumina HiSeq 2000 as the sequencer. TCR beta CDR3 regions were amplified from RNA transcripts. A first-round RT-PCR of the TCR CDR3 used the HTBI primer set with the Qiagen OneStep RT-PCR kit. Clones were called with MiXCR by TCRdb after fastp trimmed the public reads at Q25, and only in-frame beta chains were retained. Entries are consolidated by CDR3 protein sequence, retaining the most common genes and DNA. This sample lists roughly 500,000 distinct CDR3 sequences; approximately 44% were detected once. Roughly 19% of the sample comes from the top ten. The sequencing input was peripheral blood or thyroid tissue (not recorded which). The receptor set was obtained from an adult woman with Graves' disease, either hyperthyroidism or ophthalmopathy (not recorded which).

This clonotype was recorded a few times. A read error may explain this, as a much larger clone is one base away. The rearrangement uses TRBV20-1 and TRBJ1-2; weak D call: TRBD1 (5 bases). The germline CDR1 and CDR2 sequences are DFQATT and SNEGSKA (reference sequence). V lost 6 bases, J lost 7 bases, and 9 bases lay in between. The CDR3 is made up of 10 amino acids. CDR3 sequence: CSAGGGGYTF. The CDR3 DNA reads TGCAGTGCCGGGGGGGGTGGCTACACCTTC.

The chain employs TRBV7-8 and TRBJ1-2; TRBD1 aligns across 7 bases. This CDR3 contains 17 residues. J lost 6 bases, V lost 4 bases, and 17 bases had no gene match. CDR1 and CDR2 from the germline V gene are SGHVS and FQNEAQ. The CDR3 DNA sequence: TGTGCCAGCAGCTCAGGGGGGGGCAGGGGACTTGAGGATGGCTACACCTTC. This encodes CASSSGGGRGLEDGYTF.

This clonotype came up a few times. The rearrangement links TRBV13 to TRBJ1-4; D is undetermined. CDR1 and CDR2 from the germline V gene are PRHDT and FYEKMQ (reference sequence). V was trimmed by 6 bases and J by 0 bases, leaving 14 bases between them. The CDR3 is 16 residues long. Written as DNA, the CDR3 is TGTGCCAGCAGTTTCCCGGAGGGCGCAACTAATGAAAAACTGTTTTTT. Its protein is CASSFPEGATNEKLFF.

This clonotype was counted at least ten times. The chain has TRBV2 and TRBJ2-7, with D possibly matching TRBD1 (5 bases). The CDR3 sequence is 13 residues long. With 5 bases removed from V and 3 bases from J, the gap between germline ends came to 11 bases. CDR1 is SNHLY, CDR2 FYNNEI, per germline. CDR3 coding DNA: TGTGCCAGCAGTTCCAGGGCAAACTACGAGCAGTACTTC. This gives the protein CASSSRANYEQYF.

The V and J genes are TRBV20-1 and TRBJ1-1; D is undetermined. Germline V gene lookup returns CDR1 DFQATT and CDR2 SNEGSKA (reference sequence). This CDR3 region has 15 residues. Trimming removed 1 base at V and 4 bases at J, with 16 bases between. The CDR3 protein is CSARGRPLPGTEAFF. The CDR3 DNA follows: TGCAGTGCTAGAGGAAGGCCCCTGCCCGGCACTGAAGCTTTCTTT.